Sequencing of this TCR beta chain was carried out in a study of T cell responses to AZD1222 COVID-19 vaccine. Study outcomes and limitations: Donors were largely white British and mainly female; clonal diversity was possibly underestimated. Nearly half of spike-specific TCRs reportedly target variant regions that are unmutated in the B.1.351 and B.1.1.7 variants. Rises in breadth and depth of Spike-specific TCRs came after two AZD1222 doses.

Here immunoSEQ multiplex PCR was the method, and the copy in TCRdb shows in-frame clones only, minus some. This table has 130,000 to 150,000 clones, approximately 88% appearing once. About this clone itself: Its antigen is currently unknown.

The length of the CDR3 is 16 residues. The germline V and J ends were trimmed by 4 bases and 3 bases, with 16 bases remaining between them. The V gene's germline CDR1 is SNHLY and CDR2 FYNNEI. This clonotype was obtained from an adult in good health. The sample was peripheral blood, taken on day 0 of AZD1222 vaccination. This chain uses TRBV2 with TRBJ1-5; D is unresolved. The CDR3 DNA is TGTGCCAGCAGTGCGGGTACCCTGGGCTCCAATCAGCCCCAGCATTTT. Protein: CASSAGTLGSNQPQHF.